This T cell receptor (beta chain) originates from a study of T cells expressing NK-cell markers. Study results and limitations: The share of CD8+ T cells held by dominant NKG2C+ clonotypes was 1.0-7.0% in six donors. The study left the HCMV specificity of expanded NKG2C+ T cell clones unresolved.

The length of the CDR3 is 18 residues. Per the germline V gene, CDR1 is MNHEY and CDR2 is SVGAGI. A 5'RACE template switching approach incorporating UMIs was used to make TCR beta cDNA. TCRdb reprocessed the 5' RACE reads, with one entry per CDR3 protein and no DNA. Its table lists around 380,000 distinct CDR3 sequences. As for this clonotype: Its antigen is unknown.

The origin of this receptor is a woman in her 50s in good health. The rearrangement joins TRBV6-5 to TRBJ2-1; without DNA, the TCRdb call of TRBD2 cannot be checked. The specimen was blood T cells: a sorted CD56 or NKG2C T cell subset, CD4+ or CD8+ T cells, or bulk PBMC T cells (not recorded which). The CDR3 spells CASSSPKGGTSGINEQFF.